The clone carrying this T cell receptor beta chain came up a few times. Other DNA sequences in this specimen translate into the identical CDR3. The data belong to a study of cytomegalovirus exposure and HLA in healthy donors. The CDR3 is 13 amino acids. V shed 5 bases, J shed 5 bases, and the junction held 6 bases outside the gene matches. Germline CDR1 is SGHAT and CDR2 is FQNNGV. PCR used 60 Vbeta primers and 13 Jbeta primers. The data were produced by immunoSEQ multiplex PCR, yet TCRdb's version contains in-frame clones alone and is incomplete. This sample has about 99,000 clones; around 77% occur once, and the top ten carry 3.4%.

The clonotype was recovered from a middle-aged man in good health and CMV-seronegative. The source material was PBMCs. The chain employs TRBV11-2 and TRBJ2-7; 7 nucleotides agree with TRBD1. The CDR3: CASSITGVHEQYF. CDR3 bases: TGTGCCAGCAGCATTACAGGGGTCCACGAGCAGTACTTC.